This TCR beta chain comes out of a study of identical twins. General study points: Those out-of-frame alpha sequences shared by twins showed an excess of low generation probability. Conclusions leaned on cross-sectional statistical analysis and did not track the same donors over time.

It was template switching that added a universal primer site, and there were unique molecular identifiers on the cDNA. MiXCR, run by TCRdb on the 5' RACE reads, gives a single entry per CDR3 protein. The profile shows nearly 900,000 distinct CDR3 sequences, approximately 13% of them singletons. Healthy Caucasian donors formed the entire cohort. Germline loops: CDR1 MNHEY, CDR2 SVGEGT. The CDR3 runs 12 residues. Trimming removed 2 bases from V and 4 bases from J, with 6 bases in between. As for this clonotype: The target antigen is unknown.

These data also formed part of another study, on yellow fever vaccine responses in identical twins.

Sequenced: PBMCs. The chain is built from TRBV6-2 or TRBV6-3 and TRBJ2-7; D call uncertain. The TCR was taken from a woman aged 18-35 years in good health. CDR3 DNA sequence: TGTGCCAGCAGTTACGGATTTTACGAGCAGTACTTC. This sequence encodes CASSYGFYEQYF.